This T cell receptor (beta chain) comes out of a study of long-term antiretroviral therapy in people with HIV. Study-wide findings and caveats: The study lacked data on ART adherence, viral resistance or therapy changes. Clonotypes expanded prior to ART showed repertoire dominance at all sampled time points. Repertoires with HIV possessed tighter CDR3 length spans than those of controls.

The CDR3 is made up of 14 amino acids. Germline lookup yields CDR1 PRHDT and CDR2 FYEKMQ (reference sequence). The V segment lost 5 bases and the J segment 7 bases; nucleotides outside the gene matches: 3. Assay version v3.0 of immunoSEQ was used, and it was run at survey level. A target of about 40,000-55,000 T-cell genomes per sample was set for sequencing. Some clones are missing from TCRdb's copy, which holds only in-frame ones; the method was immunoSEQ multiplex PCR. The sample has around 30,000 clones, about 95% seen once. On this clone itself: The antigen is unknown.

The TCR originated in a man younger than 45 with HIV. This specimen consisted of unsorted PBMCs, obtained 5.3 years after starting antiretroviral therapy. The chain couples TRBV13 to TRBJ1-4; 11 nucleotides line up with TRBD1. The CDR3 DNA follows: TGTGCCAGCAGCCCGGGACAGGGGGGTGAAAAACTGTTTTTT. Protein: CASSPGQGGEKLFF.